A single sample gave rise to the 8 T cell receptor beta chains below, sequenced in a study of T cell responses to AZD1222 COVID-19 vaccine. Profiling relied on immunoSEQ multiplex PCR, and the TCRdb table lists in-frame clones only, not all of them. In the table there are some 140,000 clones, approximately 88% of which are singletons. The sequences come from peripheral blood, collected 28 days after the second AZD1222 dose. These receptors were taken from an adult who received the AZD1222 COVID-19 vaccine.

The chain links TRBV7-9 to TRBJ2-1, with 7 nucleotides matching TRBD1. This CDR3 comprises 17 residues. The ends lost 0 bases at V and 7 bases at J; junction bases unmatched: 12. Germline CDR1 is SEHNR and CDR2 is FQNEAQ (reference sequence). As DNA, the CDR3 is TGTGCCAGCAGCTTAGCGAACGAGAGGGGGCTTTGGAATGAGCAGTTCTTC. Its protein product is CASSLANERGLWNEQFF. Variable domain in full (rest from reference TRBV7-9 and TRBJ2-1): DTGVSQNPRHKITKRGQNVTFRCDPISEHNRLYWYRQTLGQGPEFLTYFQNEAQLEKSRLLSDRFSAERPKGSFSTLEIQRTEQGDSAMYLCASSLANERGLWNEQFFGPGTRLTVL.

The V gene is TRBV10-1, the J gene TRBJ1-1; TRBD1 might be the D (6 bases). V was trimmed by 3 bases and J by 0 bases, leaving 8 bases between them. Germline V gene data show CDR1 as WNHNN and CDR2 as SYGVQD (reference sequence). The CDR3 covers 14 residues. The CDR3 reads CASSEGQMNTEAFF. CDR3 nucleotides: TGCGCCAGCAGTGAAGGACAGATGAACACTGAAGCTTTCTTT.

CDR3 protein: CASSFLSGASPYEQYF. The CDR3 nucleotides read TGTGCCAGCAGTTTTCTTAGCGGGGCCAGCCCCTACGAGCAGTACTTC. The chain combines TRBV27 with TRBJ2-7; 8 positions match TRBD2. This CDR3 is 16 amino acids long. V shed 3 bases, J shed 2 bases, and the junction held 9 bases outside the gene matches. Germline V lookup: CDR1 MNHEY, CDR2 SMNVEV (reference sequence).

The gene calls are TRBV6-4 and TRBJ1-1; D gene uncertain. V lost 6 bases to trimming and J lost 0 bases, with 8 bases between them. CDR3 size: 13 residues. Germline assignment: CDR1 MRHNA and CDR2 SNTAGT. The DNA for the CDR3 is TGTGCCAGCAGCTCTCTGATGAACACTGAAGCTTTCTTT. Translation: CASSSLMNTEAFF.

The chain links TRBV5-1 to TRBJ2-3; 10 nucleotides align to TRBD2. In germline, CDR1 is SGHRS, CDR2 YFSETQ. Unmatched junction bases numbered 6, after V lost 0 bases and J lost 2 bases. CDR3 length equals 17 residues. The CDR3 here is CASSLGSSGRATDTQYF. The DNA for the CDR3 is TGCGCCAGCAGCTTGGGGTCGAGCGGGAGGGCCACAGATACGCAGTATTTT. The full variable domain, in which reference TRBV5-1 and TRBJ2-3 provide the parts outside the CDR3, is KAGVTQTPRYLIKTRGQQVTLSCSPISGHRSVSWYQQTPGQGLQFLFEYFSETQRNKGNFPGRFSGRQFSNSRSEMNVSTLELGDSALYLCASSLGSSGRATDTQYFGPGTRLTVL.

This chain connects TRBV6-2 or TRBV6-3 to TRBJ1-1; no definite D call. Trimming shortened V by 2 bases and J by 8 bases, and 6 bases separated the two germline ends. This CDR3 has 11 residues. The germline CDR1 and CDR2 sequences are MNHEY and SVGEGT. For the CDR3, the DNA is TGTGCCAGCAGTTACCACGCGGAAGCTTTCTTT. Its translation is CASSYHAEAFF.

This rearrangement joins TRBV20-1 to TRBJ1-1, with D possibly TRBD1 on 6 matching bases. Trimming pared 3 bases from V and 4 bases from J, leaving 15 bases between. Germline loops: CDR1 DFQATT, CDR2 SNEGSKA (reference sequence). This CDR3 is 14 amino acids long. CDR3: CSASRGGQVTEAFF. The CDR3 DNA follows: TGCAGTGCTAGTCGGGGGGGCCAAGTCACTGAAGCTTTCTTT.

The V call is TRBV18, the J call TRBJ1-3, with 7 positions matching TRBD1. The CDR3 contains 14 residues. Unmatched junction bases numbered 8, after V lost 9 bases and J lost 3 bases. Germline CDR1 KGHSH, CDR2 LQKENI. CDR3 in amino acids: CASSTGNLGNTIYF. For the CDR3, the DNA is TGTGCCAGTTCGACAGGGAACCTTGGAAACACCATATATTTT.